A selection of T cell receptor beta chains follows, all from one sample in a study of monozygotic twins with inflammatory bowel disease. TCRdb reworked the 5' RACE reads into one entry per CDR3 protein, no DNA. Reported are approximately 400,000 distinct CDR3 sequences; the ten largest clones contain 2% to 3%. Sequencing input: blood. Source of these receptors: a human donor with ulcerative colitis or Crohn's disease, or a healthy co-twin of an affected twin (not recorded which). Both conserved end residues are part of each CDR3.

v_call	j_call	cdr3_aa
TRBV7-9	TRBJ2-1	CASSTRLGGTYNEQFF
TRBV6-6	TRBJ1-1	CASKGELNTEAFF
TRBV7-9	TRBJ2-7	CASSLVSVSYEQYF
TRBV10-3	TRBJ2-7	CAISGGDPDYEQYF
TRBV11-2	TRBJ2-1	CASSPGLAGPSYNEQFF
TRBV29-1	TRBJ1-1	CSVPDTPGGTEAFF
TRBV20-1	TRBJ1-1	CSARGGTYPEAFF
TRBV6-1	TRBJ1-2	CASLSAARSYGYTF
TRBV20-1	TRBJ2-1	CSARPPGSYNEQFF
TRBV29-1	TRBJ2-7	CSVTSGNEQYF
TRBV4-2	TRBJ2-3	CASSQPGLAGETDTQYF
TRBV3-1	TRBJ1-1	CASSHRQGTEAFF
TRBV27	TRBJ2-1	CASSSPVSSYNEQFF
TRBV7-2	TRBJ2-3	CASSFAQGIGTDTQYF
TRBV6-1	TRBJ2-1	CASRHYDQNNEQFF
TRBV5-6	TRBJ2-2	CASSLDPGRNTGELFF
TRBV28	TRBJ2-5	CASRRTGLGQETQYF
TRBV15	TRBJ2-7	CATSRAGATSYEQYF
TRBV20-1	TRBJ2-7	CSAAPLSSGRAAGAYEQYF
TRBV11-2	TRBJ2-3	CASSPPGQGYADTQYF
TRBV3-1	TRBJ1-5	CASSQVLDQPQHF
TRBV19	TRBJ1-2	CASSRGDTYYGYTF
TRBV18	TRBJ1-1	CASSRDQAPGTEAFF
TRBV20-1	TRBJ2-5	CSAEGDRVKTQYF
TRBV6-5	TRBJ1-3	CASSYGDRGYGNTIYF
TRBV18	TRBJ2-7	CASSPGGTGLEQYF
TRBV20-1	TRBJ1-2	CSAKTKGDRNYGYTF
TRBV6-1	TRBJ2-5	CASRTGGRIRISTQYF
TRBV6-2/TRBV6-3	TRBJ2-1	CASSSDRTSASEQFF
TRBV4-3	TRBJ2-1	CASSQRLARNEQFF
TRBV5-1	TRBJ2-2	CASSLMTANTGELFF
TRBV5-1	TRBJ1-4	CASSLNPRGATNEKLFF
TRBV7-2	TRBJ2-1	CASSLSSGRSVQFF
TRBV3-1	TRBJ2-2	CASSQAITGELFF
TRBV28	TRBJ2-5	CASSSPGTIGETQYF
TRBV3-1	TRBJ2-3	CASSQVETTQYF
TRBV28	TRBJ2-5	CASSFGGGGSQYF
TRBV6-2/TRBV6-3	TRBJ1-4	CASRNPGLLAEKLFF
TRBV20-1	TRBJ1-1	CSARVQQGNTEAFF
TRBV5-1	TRBJ2-1	CASSIGQGRDEQFF
TRBV10-3	TRBJ2-3	CAISEDYHSTDTQYF
TRBV6-2/TRBV6-3	TRBJ2-7	CASRAGGSPFYEQYF
TRBV5-4	TRBJ1-4	CASSLASGATNEKLFF
TRBV4-2	TRBJ2-3	CASSQDGGSSTDTQYF
TRBV5-1	TRBJ1-1	CASSLEQGLPMNTEAFF
TRBV6-6	TRBJ1-5	CASSYVGSNQPQHF
TRBV7-9	TRBJ2-2	CASSLGAGNPGELFF
TRBV6-2/TRBV6-3	TRBJ2-1	CASSPPPPYNEQFF